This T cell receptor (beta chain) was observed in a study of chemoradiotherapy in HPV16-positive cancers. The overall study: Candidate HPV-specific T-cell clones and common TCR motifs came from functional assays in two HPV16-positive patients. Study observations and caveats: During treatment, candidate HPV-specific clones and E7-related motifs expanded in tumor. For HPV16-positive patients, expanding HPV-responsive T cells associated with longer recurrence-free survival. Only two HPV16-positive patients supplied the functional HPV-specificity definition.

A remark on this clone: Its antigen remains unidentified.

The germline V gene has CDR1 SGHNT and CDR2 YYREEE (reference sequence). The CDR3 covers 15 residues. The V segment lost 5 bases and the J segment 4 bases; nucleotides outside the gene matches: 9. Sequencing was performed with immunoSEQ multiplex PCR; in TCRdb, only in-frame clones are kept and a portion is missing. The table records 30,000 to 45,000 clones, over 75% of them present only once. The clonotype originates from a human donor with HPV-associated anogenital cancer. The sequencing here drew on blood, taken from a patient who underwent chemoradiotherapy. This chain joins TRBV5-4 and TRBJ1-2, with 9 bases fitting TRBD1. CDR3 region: CASSQATGGAYGYTF. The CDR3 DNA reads TGTGCCAGCAGTCAGGCTACAGGGGGCGCCTATGGCTACACCTTC.